The clone carrying this TCR beta chain was observed a single time. Its target is unknown. This CDR3 comprises 17 residues. V dropped 0 bases and J dropped 2; count of bases not matched to a gene: 6. Germline V gives CDR1 LGHNA, CDR2 YNFKEQ. The data were taken from a study of OX40 agonist ivuxolimab in advanced cancers. Across the study: Administration of intravenous ivuxolimab to patients occurred every 2 weeks at 0.01 to 10 mg/kg. Earlier anti-PD-1, anti-PD-L1 or anti-CTLA-4 therapy was permitted; over 35% had received some.

Method: immunoSEQ multiplex PCR; TCRdb's copy keeps in-frame clones and lacks some. The data hold around 67,000 clones, with 84% observed a single time. Study-wide results and caveats: Partial responders receiving 0.1-3.0 mg/kg showed among the lowest clonal expansion.

The clonotype was recovered from an adult with an advanced solid tumor such as melanoma, head and neck, liver or kidney cancer. This specimen was CD4+ or CD8+ T cells sorted from blood, taken in a trial of the OX40 agonist ivuxolimab. The chain uses TRBV4-2 and TRBJ2-1; 8 bases map to TRBD2. CDR3 amino acids: CASSQDLTGGPYNEQFF. In nucleotides, the CDR3 is TGTGCCAGCAGCCAAGATCTGACGGGAGGGCCCTACAATGAGCAGTTCTTC.